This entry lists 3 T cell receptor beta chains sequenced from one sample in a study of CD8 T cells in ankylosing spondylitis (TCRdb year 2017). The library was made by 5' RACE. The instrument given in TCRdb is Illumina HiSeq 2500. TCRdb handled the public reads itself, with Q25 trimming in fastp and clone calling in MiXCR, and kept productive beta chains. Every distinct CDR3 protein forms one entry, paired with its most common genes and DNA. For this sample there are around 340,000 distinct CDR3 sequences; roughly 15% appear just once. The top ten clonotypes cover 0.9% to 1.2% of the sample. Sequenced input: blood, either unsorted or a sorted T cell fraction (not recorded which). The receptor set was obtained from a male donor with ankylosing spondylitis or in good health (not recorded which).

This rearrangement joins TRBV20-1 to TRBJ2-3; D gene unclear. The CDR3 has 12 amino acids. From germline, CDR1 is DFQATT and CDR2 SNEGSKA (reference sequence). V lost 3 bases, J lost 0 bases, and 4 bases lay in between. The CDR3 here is CSASFSTDTQYF. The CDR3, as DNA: TGCAGTGCTAGTTTTAGCACAGATACGCAGTATTTT.

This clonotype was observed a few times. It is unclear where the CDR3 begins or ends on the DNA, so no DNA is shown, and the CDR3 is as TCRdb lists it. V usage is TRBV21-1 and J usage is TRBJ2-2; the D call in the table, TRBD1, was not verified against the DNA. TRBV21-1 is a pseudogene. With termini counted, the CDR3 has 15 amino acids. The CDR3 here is CASTRTGGTPGSCFF.

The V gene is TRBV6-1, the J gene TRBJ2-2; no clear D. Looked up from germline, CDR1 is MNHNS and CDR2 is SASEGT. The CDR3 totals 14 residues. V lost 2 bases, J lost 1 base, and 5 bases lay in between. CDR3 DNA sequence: TGTGCCAGCAGTGAATTAAGGAACACCGGGGAGCTGTTTTTT. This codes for CASSELRNTGELFF.